This TCR beta chain is from a study of beta chain features in type 1 diabetes. Findings of the study overall: Junctions at VDJ sites from type 1 diabetes patients had fewer insertions and more deletions. Researchers report that Type 1 diabetes patients had moderately but significantly shorter TCRB CDR3s across all four CD4+ subsets.

Sequenced material consisted of expressed TCRB transcripts (all of the isolated RNA was reverse transcribed). Clones were sequenced by immunoSEQ multiplex PCR, and TCRdb holds only the in-frame ones, with some missing. The table has about 53,000 clones, just under 65% seen once. The germline gives CDR1 WSHSY, CDR2 SAAADI. With 8 bases removed from V and 6 bases from J, the gap between germline ends came to 16 bases. This CDR3 is built from 13 residues. The authors sorted CD4+ naive, central memory, regulatory and stem cell-like memory cells via CD45RO/CCR7/CD25/CD127/CD95/CD27. This clone was detected a few times. Its antigen is unknown.

Sequenced input: stem cell memory CD4+ T cells from blood. The chain uses TRBV10-2 and TRBJ2-5; tentative D call: TRBD1 (5 bases). The sequence was obtained from a woman between 25 and 40 years old with type 1 diabetes. CDR3 sequence: CASGGPGLKTQYF. In DNA form, the CDR3 reads TGCGCCAGCGGCGGACCAGGGTTAAAGACCCAGTACTTC.